Each of the 31 T cell receptor beta chains below was sequenced from the same sample in a study of T cell changes during pregnancy in multiple sclerosis. Sequenced by immunoSEQ multiplex PCR; TCRdb stores in-frame clones only, minus some. The table lists tens of thousands of clones, 90% to 95% of them singletons, with roughly 2.5% in the top ten. The specimen comprised peripheral blood, sampled in the second trimester of pregnancy. These receptors originate from a female donor with multiple sclerosis, enrolled in a pregnancy study.

V gene TRBV14 combines with J gene TRBJ2-7; tentative D call: TRBD2 (6 bases). Trimming removed 1 base from V and 4 bases from J, with 8 bases in between. This CDR3 has 13 amino acids. CDR1 is SGHDN, CDR2 FVKESK, per germline. The CDR3 is CASSQVRGYEQYF. Here the CDR3 DNA reads TGTGCCAGCAGCCAAGTGCGGGGATACGAGCAGTACTTC.

The V and J genes are TRBV6-4 and TRBJ2-3; 7 nucleotides line up with TRBD2. The germline V gene encodes CDR1 MRHNA and CDR2 SNTAGT. The V segment lost 6 bases and the J segment 2 bases; nucleotides outside the gene matches: 11. This CDR3 contains 16 residues. As DNA, the CDR3 is TGTGCCAGCAGCACCCCCGGAGCGGGGTTCACAGATACGCAGTATTTT. This translates into CASSTPGAGFTDTQYF.

The chain recombines TRBV9 with TRBJ1-4; D may be TRBD1 (6 bases). The CDR3 contains 14 residues. Trimming pared 0 bases from V and 7 bases from J, leaving 10 bases between. Germline V gene sequence: CDR1 SGDLS, CDR2 YYNGEE. This CDR3 reads CASSVAGGGEKLFF. In nucleotides, the CDR3 is TGTGCCAGCAGCGTAGCGGGGGGCGGTGAAAAACTGTTTTTT.

This rearrangement joins TRBV7-9 to TRBJ1-1, with 7 bases lining up with TRBD1. V lost 5 bases, J lost 3 bases, and 9 bases stayed unmatched. CDR1 is SEHNR, CDR2 FQNEAQ, per germline (reference sequence). The CDR3 is 15 residues long. The CDR3 region has the DNA TGTGCCAGCAGCAGTTACAGGGGTCAGTACACTGAAGCTTTCTTT. Protein sequence: CASSSYRGQYTEAFF.

This clone appeared once. For the CDR3, the DNA is TGCGCCAGCAGCCAAGGGAGAGGGGGCATAAATCAGCCCCAGCATTTT. Its protein is CASSQGRGGINQPQHF. The chain couples TRBV4-1 to TRBJ1-5, with 7 bases matching TRBD1. Trimming removed 1 base from V and 4 bases from J; junction bases left unmatched: 7. Germline V CDR1 and CDR2: MGHRA, YSYEKL. This CDR3 is built from 16 residues.

The V gene is TRBV4-1, the J gene TRBJ1-1, with a possible D match to TRBD1 (5 bases). The V and J ends lost 1 base and 2 bases respectively, with 8 bases between them. The germline V gene has CDR1 MGHRA and CDR2 YSYEKL. The CDR3 consists of 14 residues. The CDR3 loop reads CASSQVTVNTEAFF. In nucleotides, the CDR3 is TGCGCCAGCAGCCAAGTGACAGTTAACACTGAAGCTTTCTTT.

The rearrangement uses TRBV19 and TRBJ2-7; D not resolved. Trimming took 1 base from V and 3 from J, leaving 10 bases between them. Germline V gene sequence: CDR1 LNHDA, CDR2 SQIVND (reference sequence). This CDR3 has 14 amino acids. The CDR3 DNA reads TGTGCCAGTAGTATAGGCGGCTATCACTACGAGCAGTACTTC. Translation: CASSIGGYHYEQYF. Filled out from reference TRBV19 and TRBJ2-7, the complete variable domain reads DGGITQSPKYLFRKEGQNVTLSCEQNLNHDAMYWYRQDPGQGLRLIYYSQIVNDFQKGDIAEGYSVSREKKESFPLTVTSAQKNPTAFYLCASSIGGYHYEQYFGPGTRLTVT.

The chain employs TRBV5-6 and TRBJ2-1; no clear D. The germline gives CDR1 SGHDT, CDR2 YYEEEE. V was trimmed by 0 bases and J by 4 bases, leaving 14 bases between them. This CDR3 comprises 16 residues. The DNA of the CDR3 is TGTGCCAGCAGCTTGGCCGTGATAGACACATACAATGAGCAGTTCTTC. Amino acids: CASSLAVIDTYNEQFF.

The chain is built from TRBV5-8 and TRBJ1-2; TRBD1 matches at 7 bases. Germline V gives CDR1 SGHTS, CDR2 YDEGEE. The CDR3 is 14 residues long. V gave up 4 bases and J gave up 4 bases; unmatched junction bases: 7. CDR3 amino acids: CASSRSTGIYGYTF. CDR3 nucleotide sequence: TGTGCCAGCAGCCGATCGACAGGGATCTATGGCTACACCTTC. The variable domain in full, completed from reference TRBV5-8 and TRBJ1-2, reads EAGVTQSPTHLIKTRGQQATLRCSPISGHTSVYWYQQALGLGLQFLLWYDEGEERNRGNFPPRFSGRQFPNYSSELNVNALELEDSALYLCASSRSTGIYGYTFGSGTRLTVV.

The chain links TRBV5-1 to TRBJ2-3, with D perhaps matching TRBD2 (5 bases). The CDR3 contains 12 residues. The germline gives CDR1 SGHRS, CDR2 YFSETQ. Trimming took off 4 bases at V and 2 bases at J, with 5 bases between the two ends. The DNA for the CDR3 is TGCGCCAGCAGCCGGGACACAGATACGCAGTATTTT. It translates to CASSRDTDTQYF.

V is TRBV7-6 and J is TRBJ1-4, with TRBD1 matching over 7 bases. The CDR3 extends over 14 amino acids. V shed 4 bases and J 3 bases; nucleotides not matched to a gene: 2. The germline V gene encodes CDR1 SGHVS and CDR2 FNYEAQ. CDR3: CASSSTGSNEKLFF. The CDR3 coding sequence is TGTGCCAGCAGCTCGACAGGGTCTAATGAAAAACTGTTTTTT.

DNA of the CDR3: TGTGCCAGCAGCTTAAGTTGGACATACTCCTACGAGCAGTACTTC. It translates to CASSLSWTYSYEQYF. The chain recombines TRBV7-2 with TRBJ2-7; D is possibly TRBD1 (5 bases). The CDR3 covers 15 residues. Germline V gene sequence: CDR1 SGHTA, CDR2 FQGNSA. The V end lost 2 bases, the J end lost 0 bases, and 11 bases lay between the germline ends.

This clone has just a few counts. The V call is TRBV6-6, the J call TRBJ1-5; D uncertain. V gave up 11 bases and J gave up 4 bases, with 9 bases separating them. Looked up from germline, CDR1 is MNHNY and CDR2 is SVGAGI (reference sequence). CDR3 size: 11 residues. The chain's CDR3 is CASRLNQPQHF. DNA for the CDR3: TGTGCCTCTCGACTGAATCAGCCCCAGCATTTT.

V gene TRBV7-2 combines with J gene TRBJ1-2; D is unclear. The CDR3 is 13 amino acids. Trimming took 1 base from V and 4 from J, leaving 7 bases between them. Germline V CDR1 and CDR2: SGHTA, FQGNSA. The CDR3 loop is CASSLGVSYGYTF. The CDR3 DNA follows: TGTGCCAGCAGCTTAGGTGTCAGCTATGGCTACACCTTC.

The V and J genes are TRBV18 and TRBJ1-3; D may be TRBD1 (5 bases). Germline loops: CDR1 KGHSH, CDR2 LQKENI. The CDR3 consists of 16 residues. V dropped 5 bases and J dropped 0 bases, with 14 bases sitting between them. CDR3 nucleotides: TGTGCCAGCTCATCTCAACTACAGGACTCTGGAAACACCATATATTTT. Translating gives CASSSQLQDSGNTIYF.

The rearrangement links TRBV7-3 to TRBJ2-5; D perhaps matches TRBD2 (6 bases). V lost 5 bases, J lost 2 bases, and 12 bases lay in between. Germline lookup yields CDR1 SGHTA and CDR2 FQGTGA. This CDR3 region has 14 residues. This CDR3 is CASSPGTVQETQYF. The CDR3 nucleotides read TGTGCCAGCAGCCCGGGGACTGTTCAAGAGACCCAGTACTTC.

This sequence joins TRBV27 and TRBJ2-7; TRBD1 agrees at 9 bases. This CDR3 has 14 residues. V was clipped by 2 bases and J by 4 bases; unmatched bases: 3. Germline CDR1 and CDR2: MNHEY and SMNVEV (reference sequence). This CDR3 reads CASSLGQGLYEQYF. The CDR3 nucleotides read TGTGCCAGCAGTTTAGGACAGGGGTTGTACGAGCAGTACTTC.

This clone was recorded only once. The genes are TRBV6-5 and TRBJ1-3, with 9 bases lining up with TRBD1. V shed 6 bases, J shed 3 bases, and the junction held 6 bases outside the gene matches. This CDR3 is 15 amino acids long. Per germline, CDR1 MNHEY and CDR2 SVGAGI. The CDR3 sequence: CASRTGGAYGNTIYF. CDR3 bases: TGTGCCAGCAGAACAGGGGGCGCTTATGGAAACACCATATATTTT.

The chain employs TRBV6-5 and TRBJ2-5; a weak D match, TRBD1 (5 bases). The CDR3 contains 14 residues. V was cut by 2 bases and J by 4 bases, with 11 bases left in between. Germline V gives CDR1 MNHEY, CDR2 SVGAGI. The CDR3: CASSYARVSETQYF. Written as DNA, the CDR3 is TGTGCCAGCAGTTACGCCAGGGTATCAGAGACCCAGTACTTC.

The chain combines TRBV9 with TRBJ2-5; 14 nucleotides align to TRBD2. Trimming removed 3 bases from V and 5 bases from J; junction bases left unmatched: 3. CDR1 is SGDLS and CDR2 is YYNGEE in the germline V gene. The CDR3 contains 15 residues. CDR3 in amino acids: CASSGLAGGVETQYF. For the CDR3, the DNA is TGTGCCAGCAGCGGACTAGCGGGGGGGGTGGAGACCCAGTACTTC.

The chain recombines TRBV28 with TRBJ2-7; no firm D call. Germline V gene lookup returns CDR1 MDHEN and CDR2 SYDVKM. Trimming left V 2 bases short and J 11 bases short, with 13 bases between. The CDR3 totals 12 residues. The CDR3 coding sequence is TGTGCCAGCAGTTTAGAAAACGCAGAAGAGTACTTC. Amino acids: CASSLENAEEYF. Filled out from reference TRBV28 and TRBJ2-7, the complete variable domain reads DVKVTQSSRYLVKRTGEKVFLECVQDMDHENMFWYRQDPGLGLRLIYFSYDVKMKEKGDIPEGYSVSREKKERFSLILESASTNQTSMYLCASSLENAEEYFGPGTRLTVT.

The chain recombines TRBV5-1 with TRBJ1-4; 7 bases line up with TRBD1. The V gene end was trimmed by 4 bases and the J gene end by 2 bases; junction bases not matched to a gene: 5. CDR1 SGHRS and CDR2 YFSETQ come from the germline V gene. This CDR3 contains 15 residues. The CDR3: CASSLRQGTNEKLFF. In nucleotides, the CDR3 is TGCGCCAGCAGCCTACGACAGGGCACTAATGAAAAACTGTTTTTT.

The chain employs TRBV7-6 and TRBJ1-1; 10 bases line up with TRBD1. V was clipped by 3 bases and J by 4 bases; unmatched bases: 5. Germline CDR1 and CDR2: SGHVS and FNYEAQ. The CDR3 extends over 15 amino acids. CDR3 residues: CASSLGDRGPTEAFF. Here the CDR3 DNA reads TGTGCCAGCAGCTTGGGGGACAGGGGACCCACTGAAGCTTTCTTT.

This clone was observed a single time. The chain combines TRBV7-9 with TRBJ2-2; D unclear. Germline V lookup: CDR1 SEHNR, CDR2 FQNEAQ (reference sequence). Trimming removed 3 bases at V and 3 bases at J, with 14 bases between. The CDR3 is 16 amino acids. Here the CDR3 reads CASSFMPYTYTGELFF. As DNA, the CDR3 is TGTGCCAGCAGCTTCATGCCTTATACTTACACCGGGGAGCTGTTTTTT.

The V gene is TRBV6-6, the J gene TRBJ1-5, with a tentative D call TRBD1 (6 bases). Trimming left V 7 bases short and J 0 bases short, with 16 bases between. This CDR3 comprises 16 residues. Germline values: CDR1 MNHNY, CDR2 SVGAGI (reference sequence). Here the CDR3 DNA reads TGTGCCAGCAAGAGCGAGGGGGAAGTTAGCAATCAGCCCCAGCATTTT. It specifies CASKSEGEVSNQPQHF.

The sample holds one count of this clone. The chain couples TRBV7-9 to TRBJ2-7; D not certain. Germline V gives CDR1 SEHNR, CDR2 FQNEAQ (reference sequence). The ends were cut back, 1 base at V and 6 bases at J, with 10 bases in the middle. This CDR3 spans 13 amino acids. The CDR3 spells CASSLESGSEQYF. CDR3 in DNA: TGTGCCAGCAGCTTAGAATCTGGTAGCGAGCAGTACTTC.

The chain uses TRBV7-9 and TRBJ2-1; maybe TRBD1 (5 bases). Trimming shortened V by 2 bases and J by 2 bases, and 10 bases separated the two germline ends. Germline CDR1 is SEHNR and CDR2 is FQNEAQ (reference sequence). The CDR3 is 15 amino acids. The CDR3 nucleotides read TGTGCCAGCAGCTTACCCTGGGGCACCTACAATGAGCAGTTCTTC. Encoded protein: CASSLPWGTYNEQFF.

V gene TRBV7-6 combines with J gene TRBJ2-1; D might be TRBD2 (5 bases). The CDR3 runs 13 residues. Between the trimmed V and J ends, which lost 5 bases and 10 bases, there was a span of 15 bases. Per germline, CDR1 SGHVS and CDR2 FNYEAQ. CDR3 sequence reads: CASSQSGNREQFF. The CDR3 coding sequence is TGTGCCAGCAGCCAATCGGGAAATCGGGAGCAGTTCTTC.

The genes are TRBV7-3 and TRBJ2-4; D gene uncertain. V was shortened by 0 bases and J by 0 bases, with 6 bases between the two germline ends. The germline V gene has CDR1 SGHTA and CDR2 FQGTGA. This CDR3 has 15 residues. The DNA of the CDR3 is TGTGCCAGCAGCTTAACGTCCCTAGCCAAAAACATTCAGTACTTC. Protein sequence: CASSLTSLAKNIQYF.

In its sample, this clone was seen a few times. At one of its ends the junction is not consistent with the germline gene, which may arise from a read error. The chain has TRBV4-1 and TRBJ1-2, with unresolved D. The CDR3 loop spans 11 amino acids. The germline CDR1 and CDR2 sequences are MGHRA and YSYEKL. CDR3 coding DNA: TGCGCCAGCAGCCAAGGTCAGGTCCATTCCTTC. Amino acids: CASSQGQVHSF.

The chain carries TRBV7-9 and TRBJ1-1, with TRBD1 matching over 10 bases. The V and J ends lost 5 bases and 4 bases, in that order; junction bases with no gene match: 4. CDR1 is SEHNR, CDR2 FQNEAQ, per germline (reference sequence). The CDR3 spans 14 residues. For the CDR3, the DNA is TGTGCCAGCAGCCCCCGGACAGGGGGCACTGAAGCTTTCTTT. Protein: CASSPRTGGTEAFF.